The 3 T cell receptor beta chains given below trace back to one sample, sequenced in a study of control samples from healthy donors and cancer patients. Assay: immunoSEQ multiplex PCR; the TCRdb copy retains only in-frame clones and omits some. This sample has fewer than 130,000 clones, with around nine tenths found just once. The sample comprised PBMCs. The receptors were sampled from a woman in her sixties or seventies with lung cancer.

V and J are TRBV14 and TRBJ2-2, with D unclear. CDR3 length: 15 residues. Germline CDR1 SGHDN, CDR2 FVKESK. The V end lost 4 bases, the J end lost 0 bases, and 9 bases lay between the germline ends. CDR3 protein: CASSPSLANTGELFF. For the CDR3, the DNA is TGTGCCAGCAGCCCGTCTTTGGCGAACACCGGGGAGCTGTTTTTT.

The genes are TRBV12-3 or TRBV12-4 and TRBJ1-1; D is ambiguous. CDR3 length: 12 residues. V shed 2 bases and J shed 2 bases, with 3 bases lying between them. This CDR3 reads CASSLFNTEAFF. CDR3 sequence (DNA): TGTGCCAGCAGTTTATTCAACACTGAAGCTTTCTTT.

This chain links TRBV3-1 (or the pseudogene TRBV3-2) with TRBJ2-2; 7 bases map to TRBD1. The CDR3 totals 13 residues. The V and J ends lost 6 bases and 3 bases, in that order; junction bases with no gene match: 1. Germline CDR1 is LGHDT and CDR2 is YNNKEL (reference sequence). CDR3 sequence: CASSTGDTGELFF. The CDR3 bases are TGTGCCAGCAGTACAGGGGACACCGGGGAGCTGTTTTTT.